A selection of T cell receptor beta chains follows, all from one sample in a study of CD8+ T cells in alopecia areata. TCRdb's copy holds only in-frame clones and misses some; the assay was immunoSEQ multiplex PCR. The sample has under 9,000 clones; around 64% are singletons. The sequenced sample consisted of CD4+ Tregs sorted from blood. The source is a human donor with alopecia areata. Both conserved end residues are part of each CDR3. Each record gives: clone size, J gene, D gene, V gene, CDR3 DNA, CDR3 protein. The D gene is left open where the match is weak. Size values are once, few and many counts, or a class for expanded clones, and some rows have none.

- | TRBJ2-7 | - | TRBV5-4 | TGTGCCAGCAGCTTGGCGGGGGCAACCTACGAGCAGTACTTC | CASSLAGATYEQYF
- | TRBJ2-7 | TRBD2 | TRBV7-9 | TGTGCCAGCAGACGGACTAGCGGCGGGAGAGTCGTGAGCTACGAGCAGTACTTC | CASRRTSGGRVVSYEQYF
- | TRBJ2-3 | TRBD1 | TRBV7-3 | TGTGCCAGCAGCCCGGGACAGGGTGCAGGAGATACGCAGTATTTT | CASSPGQGAGDTQYF
- | TRBJ1-1 | - | TRBV6-5 | TGTGCCAGCAGTTACTCCAGAATCACTGAAGCTTTCTTT | CASSYSRITEAFF
- | TRBJ2-7 | - | TRBV30 | TGTGCCTGGAGCTTACAGGGAGGGCAGTACTTC | CAWSLQGGQYF
- | TRBJ2-3 | - | TRBV19 | TGTGCCAGTAGTATTCCTCTGGGTATGGATACGCAGTATTTT | CASSIPLGMDTQYF
- | TRBJ2-7 | TRBD2 | TRBV2 | TGTGCCAGCAGTAGACTAGCGGGAGCTGACGAGCAGTACTTC | CASSRLAGADEQYF
- | TRBJ1-2 | - | TRBV7-8 | TGTGCCAGCAGCTACAGGGTCCACTATGACTACACCTTC | CASSYRVHYDYTF
- | TRBJ1-5 | - | TRBV29-1 | TGCAGCGTTGAAGATCGGACAGACAATAGCAATCAGCCCCAGCATTTT | CSVEDRTDNSNQPQHF
- | TRBJ2-3 | - | TRBV5-1 | TGCGCCAGCAGCTTGGCCCTGAGCGGAGACACAGATACGCAGTATTTT | CASSLALSGDTDTQYF
- | TRBJ2-7 | - | TRBV4-2 | TGTGCCAGCAGCCAAGCCGACCAGGGATCTGCCTACGAGCAGTACTTC | CASSQADQGSAYEQYF
- | TRBJ1-6 | TRBD1 | TRBV5-1 | TGCGCCAGCAGCGCCCGAGGGGGCGAATATTCACCCCTCCACTTT | CASSARGGEYSPLHF
- | TRBJ2-3 | TRBD1 | TRBV7-2 | TGTGCCAGCAGCTTCGACAGGGTAGCAGATACGCAGTATTTT | CASSFDRVADTQYF
- | TRBJ2-1 | - | TRBV4-3 | TGCGCCAGCAGCCAAGAGGGGGGATTCTCCTACAATGAGCAGTTCTTC | CASSQEGGFSYNEQFF
- | TRBJ2-2 | TRBD2 | TRBV2 | TGTGCCAGCGGAACTAGCGGGGGGGCTGGCACCGGGGAGCTGTTTTTT | CASGTSGGAGTGELFF
- | TRBJ2-1 | TRBD2 | TRBV28 | TGTGCCAGCAGGCTAGCGGGAGTATTAAATGAGCAGTTCTTC | CASRLAGVLNEQFF
- | TRBJ2-2 | - | TRBV4-2 | TGTGCCAGCAGCCCAAGGGCCCAAAGATCCCATGCGGGTGGAACCGGGGAGCTGTTTTTT | CASSPRAQRSHAGGTGELFF
- | TRBJ2-7 | - | TRBV5-1 | TGCGCCAGCAGCTTGGATCCGGGTCTCTCCTACGAGCAGTACTTC | CASSLDPGLSYEQYF
- | TRBJ1-2 | - | TRBV10-2 | TGCGCCAGCAGTGAGCGGGGTATCTATGGCTACACCTTC | CASSERGIYGYTF
- | TRBJ2-1 | TRBD2 | TRBV18 | TGTGCCAGCTCACCCAAGGGACTAGCGGGAGTCAATGAGCAGTTCTTC | CASSPKGLAGVNEQFF
few | TRBJ2-5 | - | TRBV7-2 | TGTGCCAGCACCAAACCTGGGGCCATTCAAGAGACCCAGTACTTC | CASTKPGAIQETQYF
- | TRBJ1-2 | - | TRBV30 | TGTGCCTGGAGCGGACCCCCCTCTAGGGCTCGCTACACCTTC | CAWSGPPSRARYTF
- | TRBJ2-1 | TRBD2 | TRBV4-1 | TGCGCCAGCAGCCAAGATTGGATGACTAGCGGGAGCTATGAGCAGTTCTTC | CASSQDWMTSGSYEQFF
large | TRBJ2-5 | TRBD2 | TRBV28 | TGTGCCAGCAGTCGTCGACTAGCCGGGGAGACCCAGTACTTC | CASSRRLAGETQYF
few | TRBJ2-7 | - | TRBV14 | TGTGCCAGCAGCTACTTCCGGGGCCCACCCTACGAGCAGTACTTC | CASSYFRGPPYEQYF
- | TRBJ1-1 | - | TRBV27 | TGTGCCAGCAGTTTTAAGTCGACAACGTCGTCCACTGAAGCTTTCTTT | CASSFKSTTSSTEAFF
- | TRBJ2-5 | - | TRBV18 | TGTGCCAGCTCACCACCGCAGGTGGAGACCCAGTACTTC | CASSPPQVETQYF
- | TRBJ1-1 | TRBD1 | TRBV28 | TGTGCCAGCAGTCGCCCGGGGACAGCGAACACTGAAGCTTTCTTT | CASSRPGTANTEAFF
- | TRBJ2-1 | - | TRBV7-3 | TGTGCCAGCAGCTTAGCCGGGCAGGGTGAGCAGTTCTTC | CASSLAGQGEQFF
- | TRBJ2-1 | - | TRBV15 | TGTGCCACCAGCAGCGATCCAGGCTCCTACAATGAGCAGTTCTTC | CATSSDPGSYNEQFF
- | TRBJ2-1 | - | TRBV15 | TGTGCCACCAGCAGAGCGGGTGGGTACAATGAGCAGTTCTTC | CATSRAGGYNEQFF
- | TRBJ2-6 | - | TRBV7-2 | TGTGCCAGCAGTTGGACTTGGGAAGGGGCCAACGTCCTGACTTTC | CASSWTWEGANVLTF
- | TRBJ1-5 | - | TRBV19 | TGTGCCAGTAGTATGACGGAGGGAGCAGTTAAGGGCCATCAGCCCCAGCATTTT | CASSMTEGAVKGHQPQHF
- | TRBJ1-2 | - | TRBV7-8 | TGTGCCAGCAGCTTAGGTAGTTCCAGAACAAACTATGGCTACACCTTC | CASSLGSSRTNYGYTF
few | TRBJ2-3 | TRBD2 | TRBV6-5 | TGTGCCAGCGGACTAGCCGGCACAGATACGCAGTATTTT | CASGLAGTDTQYF